The TCR beta chain under discussion was sequenced for a study of blood T cells in healthy people across ages. Study-level findings and limits: With unsorted PBMCs, a conclusive comparison of naive versus antigen-experienced cells was not possible. Long-lived donors had more naive CD4+ cells and higher diversity than aged donors.

The second PCR ran roughly 7 to 11 cycles with a sample-barcoded 5' primer and J-beta primers. The authors tagged each cDNA molecule using a template-switch adaptor with 12 random nucleotides. One entry per CDR3 protein results from TCRdb running MiXCR on the 5' RACE reads. The table has roughly 500,000 distinct CDR3 sequences, 20% to 30% seen once. As for this clonotype: Its antigen is not identified.

Germline-derived CDR1 and CDR2 are MNHEY and SVGAGI. The CDR3 is made up of 16 amino acids. Trimming removed 2 bases at V and 0 bases at J, with 10 bases between. The same sample was also studied in work on T cells of mothers and their children.

The clonotype was recovered from a boy between 10 and 17 years old in good health. V is TRBV6-5 and J is TRBJ2-2; D is ambiguous. Specimen: blood. CDR3 sequence (DNA): TGTGCCAGCAGTTACGAGTGGGGATCGAACACCGGGGAGCTGTTTTTT. Its translation is CASSYEWGSNTGELFF.